This TCR beta chain was identified during a study of shared clonotypes between healthy human individuals. Investigators divided CD4+ cells into CD45RA+ naive and CD45RA-negative memory subsets. The method was immunoSEQ multiplex PCR; TCRdb's version includes in-frame clones alone and lacks a portion of them. The table lists about 2,500,000 clones, more than 90% of them singletons, with 0.11% to 0.15% in the top ten. The sequenced sample was naive CD4+ T cells sorted from blood. Documented subset: CD45RA+ positively selected. This clonotype was obtained from a man between 18 and 35 years old in good health.

The CDR3 loop is CATGGGSSYNEQFF. The CDR3 nucleotides read TGTGCCACGGGCGGAGGGAGCTCCTACAATGAGCAGTTCTTC. The V and J genes are TRBV10-3 and TRBJ2-1; maybe TRBD2 (6 bases). The CDR3 loop spans 14 amino acids. V lost 10 bases and J 0 bases, leaving 13 bases between the germline ends. CDR1 and CDR2 (germline): ENHRY, SYGVKD.